This T cell receptor beta chain was found in a study of CD8+ T cells in alopecia areata listed by TCRdb under 2018. For context, the study as a whole: The study used high-throughput TCRbeta sequencing to examine T cell clonal expansion in alopecia areata, in both the C3H/HeJ mouse model and human patients. Scalp tissue and sorted CD4+ and CD8+ peripheral blood T cells from patchy and totalis/universalis alopecia areata patients and from healthy controls were covered by human TCRbeta sequencing. Clonality in the scalp was compared among normal scalp (n=4), patchy alopecia areata scalp (n=8), and alopecia totalis/universalis scalp (n=8). The RNA source kit depended on sample type: the PAXgene miRNA kit for fixed scalp, the miRNeasy kit for PBMCs, and the RNeasy kit for mouse skin. TCRbeta CDR3 regions were amplified by immunoSEQ multiplex PCR using 35 Vbeta forward and 13 Jbeta reverse primers. The paper's findings and limits, for the study overall: Compared with normal scalp, lesional scalp, particularly in alopecia totalis/universalis, had higher clonality and more expanded CD8+ clones, which suggests antigenic drive. Scalp TCR repertoire analysis is complicated because resident alphabeta T cells in normal human skin are also sequenced, whereas mouse skin is dominated by gammadelta T cells. Shared TCR sequences between patients were less evident than in mice, which may be partly attributable to HLA diversity in the patient population.

This clone came up once. Its antigen remains undetermined. Within one base of it there is no much larger clone, and no base qualities were kept. The CDR3, cysteine through phenylalanine, is 11 amino acids long. The CDR3 DNA has 33 bases and is translated from base 1. For CDR1 and CDR2, the germline V gene lists MNHEY and SVGAGI. Receptor amplification or capture employed the immunoSEQ multiplex PCR assay. RNA was extracted from all samples and reverse transcribed into cDNA, which served as template for TCR sequencing. SuperScript III was used to make first-strand cDNA, primed with a 2:1 mix of oligo-dT and random hexamers. A synthetic immune receptor repertoire was used to gauge amplification bias, and whatever bias remained was removed computationally. Per the original workflow: Raw reads were preprocessed to remove errors, and CDR3 was defined according to IMGT conventions as the region from the conserved cysteine to phenylalanine. Clonality was computed as 1 minus the Shannon entropy, with the entropy normalized by log2 of the number of productive unique TCRs. Whether scalp clones were CD4 or CD8 was inferred by matching scalp TCRbeta sequences against CD4 and CD8 repertoires sorted from blood. TCRdb limited this immuneACCESS table to in-frame rearrangements with V and J called. A share of clones is missing; checked studies link under half to unresolved V genes, and the rest is unexplained. D and trimming come from the DNA, and the V and J calls and clone size come from that table. This sample is represented by fewer than 110,000 clones; roughly 50% of them were singletons. Clones ranked in the top ten supply 8.8% of the sample.

PBMCs were separated by density centrifugation and stained for CD3, CD4 and CD8, after which CD4+ and CD8+ T cells were sorted on a FACSAria. Unaffected controls provided scalp biopsies and blood samples. The receptor chain draws on TRBV6-5 and TRBJ1-2, with the identity of the D gene unclear. The TCR comes from a human donor in good health. The sequencing input was CD4+ T cells sorted from blood. The nucleotides are TGTGCGACCAATACCCCAGTTGGCTACACCTTC. This gives the protein CATNTPVGYTF.